Presented here are 29 T cell receptor beta chains from one specimen sequenced in a study of tumor-infiltrating lymphocytes in primary liver carcinoma. RNA and DNA were co-extracted from 20-30 mg of unsorted bulk tissue. TCR beta cDNA was reverse-transcribed from 500 to 550 ng of total RNA. The reaction used a constant-region primer and ProtoScript II reverse transcriptase. A slightly modified ARM-PCR protocol with three nested multiplex PCR rounds produced these TCR beta libraries. The first two PCR rounds, approximately 11 cycles each, used TRBV1-TRBV30 forward primers and a C-beta reverse primer. TCRdb called the multiplex PCR reads again in MiXCR, with one record for every CDR3 protein. The sample lists roughly 190,000 distinct CDR3 sequences, 85% occurring once. Sequencing used tumor tissue from primary liver carcinoma. The receptors stem from a middle-aged man with primary liver carcinoma and hepatitis B virus infection.

V usage is TRBV29-1 and J usage is TRBJ1-1; D might be TRBD1 (6 bases). The CDR3 runs to 15 residues. CDR1 is SQVTM and CDR2 is ANQGSEA in the germline V gene. Here the CDR3 DNA reads TGCGGCGACCAAGAAGCACCGAAGGGGGTCACTGAAGCTTTCTTT. It is translated as CGDQEAPKGVTEAFF.

In the case of this clonotype: The junction departs from the called germline gene at one end, perhaps through a read error. The chain joins TRBV11-1 to TRBJ2-1; no clear D gene. Germline V lookup: CDR1 SGHAT, CDR2 FQDESV (reference sequence). The CDR3 loop spans 16 amino acids. This CDR3 reads CASTSSRDTGLNEQLF. CDR3 DNA: TGCGCCAGCACCTCATCCCGAGACACCGGCTTAAATGAGCAGCTCTTC.

Written as DNA, the CDR3 is TGTGCCAGCAGTGGAAGGGGGACAGGAGTCTTCTCCTACGAGCAGTACTTC. It specifies CASSGRGTGVFSYEQYF. The genes are TRBV6-1 and TRBJ2-7; 8 bases align to TRBD1. Germline V lookup: CDR1 MNHNS, CDR2 SASEGT. V lost 4 bases, J lost 0 bases, and 11 bases stayed unmatched. The CDR3 runs to 17 residues.

A note on this clonotype: Compared with germline, one end of the junction differs, possibly owing to a read error. The rearrangement uses TRBV4-1 and TRBJ2-5, with D perhaps assigned TRBD1 or TRBD2 (6 bases each). The CDR3 spans 17 residues. CDR1 is MGHRA and CDR2 is YSYEKL in the germline V gene. The CDR3 sequence: CASSQDHDRGGQETQYF. The CDR3 DNA sequence: TGCGCCAGCAGCCAAGACCACGACAGAGGGGGGCAAGAGACCCAATACTTC.

A note on this clonotype: Sequence at one end of the junction differs from germline and may be a read error. The chain carries TRBV5-5 and TRBJ2-2; a possible D gene is TRBD2 (5 bases). CDR3 length: 15 residues. CDR1 is SGHKS and CDR2 is YYEKEE in the germline V gene (reference sequence). CDR3 DNA sequence: TGTGCCAGCACTGGGATTAGCGTCTACACCGGGGATCTGTTTTTT. Protein: CASTGISVYTGDLFF. Supplemented by reference TRBV5-5 and TRBJ2-2, the full variable domain reads DAGVTQSPTHLIKTRGQQVTLRCSPISGHKSVSWYQQVLGQGPQFIFQYYEKEERGRGNFPDRFSARQFPNYSSELNVNALLLGDSALYLCASTGISVYTGDLFFGEGSRLTVL.

Note on this clonotype: Since the CDR3 does not end with the conserved phenylalanine or tryptophan, this likely comes from a read error. This chain joins TRBV5-5 and TRBJ2-6, with no clear D. This CDR3 is 19 amino acids long. Germline V gene lookup returns CDR1 SGHKS and CDR2 YYEKEE (reference sequence). The CDR3: CASSWEGWMGISGTNVLTS. The CDR3 nucleotides are TGTGCCAGCAGCTGGGAAGGGTGGATGGGCATCTCTGGGACCAACGTCCTGACTTCC.

This clonotype showed up just once. CDR3 sequence: CSIYLIARRKTQYF. In DNA form, the CDR3 reads TGCAGTATCTACTTAATAGCGAGACGTAAGACCCAGTACTTC. The V call is TRBV29-1, the J call TRBJ2-5; D perhaps matches TRBD2 (5 bases). CDR3 size: 14 residues. The V gene's germline CDR1 is SQVTM and CDR2 ANQGSEA.

This chain uses TRBV6-2 or TRBV6-3 with TRBJ1-5; no definite D call. Trimming pared 6 bases from V and 6 bases from J, leaving 21 bases between. The CDR3 covers 16 residues. Germline CDR1 and CDR2: MNHEY and SVGEGT. For the CDR3, the DNA is TGTGCCAGCAGCTCGGCGGGCACGCCACGAGGTCAGCCCCAGCATTTT. This codes for CASSSAGTPRGQPQHF.

In regard to this clonotype: A junction boundary mismatches the germline segment, possibly from a read error. The chain links TRBV5-4 to TRBJ2-1; D is undetermined. CDR3 length: 15 residues. Germline CDR1 and CDR2: SGHNT and YYREEE (reference sequence). For the CDR3, the DNA is TGTGCCAGCAGCTTGGGCTGGAACTCCTACGATGAGCAGTTCTTC. It specifies CASSLGWNSYDEQFF.

This clonotype occurred once. A much larger clone differs by one base, so this may be a read error. This sequence joins TRBV7-3 and TRBJ2-3; D perhaps matches TRBD1 (7 bases). The CDR3 is made up of 18 amino acids. CDR1 SGHTA and CDR2 FQGTGA come from the germline V gene. CDR3 protein: CASSLMGGQPPYTDTLYF. As DNA, the CDR3 is TGTGCCAGCAGCTTAATGGGGGGACAGCCGCCATACACAGATACGCTGTATTTT.

The genes are TRBV5-1 and TRBJ2-7; 9 bases are shared with TRBD2. CDR1 and CDR2 (germline): SGHRS, YFSETQ. The CDR3 is made up of 14 amino acids. Written as DNA, the CDR3 is TGCTACAGCAGCCTAGGACTAGCGAATTACGAGCAGTACTTC. Its translation is CYSSLGLANYEQYF. Drawing the rest from reference TRBV5-1 and TRBJ2-7, the complete variable domain is KAGVTQTPRYLIKTRGQQVTLSCSPISGHRSVSWYQQTPGQGLQFLFEYFSETQRNKGNFPGRFSGRQFSNSRSEMNVSTLELGDSALYLCYSSLGLANYEQYFGPGTRLTVT.

The V and J genes are TRBV5-4 and TRBJ2-5; weak D call: TRBD1 (6 bases). Germline CDR1 reads SGHNT; CDR2 reads YYREEE (reference sequence). The CDR3 totals 14 residues. V was shortened by 0 bases and J by 14 bases, with 20 bases between the two germline ends. CDR3 sequence reads: CASSLGRGGENHYF. In DNA, the CDR3 is TGTGCCAGCAGCTTGGGCAGGGGCGGAGAGAACCACTACTTC. Looking up the rest from reference TRBV5-4 and TRBJ2-5 gives the full variable domain: ETGVTQSPTHLIKTRGQQVTLRCSSQSGHNTVSWYQQALGQGPQFIFQYYREEENGRGNFPPRFSGLQFPNYSSELNVNALELDDSALYLCASSLGRGGENHYFGPGTRLLVL.

Worth noting for this clonotype: Compared with germline, one end of the junction differs, possibly owing to a read error. This CDR3 is CASSPGGGETHYF. As DNA, the CDR3 is TGTGCCAGCAGCCCTGGAGGGGGAGAGACCCACTACTTC. The V gene is TRBV5-4, the J gene TRBJ2-5, with D perhaps TRBD1 or TRBD2 (6 bases each). Germline CDR1 and CDR2: SGHNT and YYREEE (reference sequence). This CDR3 contains 13 residues.

As for this clonotype: In this CDR3 the conserved last residue, phenylalanine or tryptophan, is missing, so a read error is likely. The chain has TRBV10-3 and TRBJ1-1; D gene uncertain. Germline V lookup: CDR1 ENHRY, CDR2 SYGVKD. V shed 8 bases and J shed 2 bases, with 12 bases lying between them. The CDR3 has 13 residues. In DNA form, the CDR3 reads TGTGCCATCGAACGGGTCGGAAACACTGAAGCTTTCTAT. Amino acids: CAIERVGNTEAFY.

With respect to this clonotype: Being one base from a much bigger clone, this may be a read error. V gene TRBV5-4 combines with J gene TRBJ2-1; TRBD1 aligns across 8 bases. The J call may be wrong; the DNA end is better matched by TRBJ2-7. Germline CDR1 is SGHNT and CDR2 is YYREEE (reference sequence). The CDR3 runs 14 residues. The CDR3 nucleotides are TGTGCCAGCAGCTTGGGGACAGGGAACAATGAGCAGTACTTC. This gives the protein CASSLGTGNNEQYF.

As concerns this clonotype: This is likely a read error, given that the CDR3 carries no conserved phenylalanine or tryptophan at its end. The limits of the CDR3 on the DNA are not certain, so only TCRdb's listed CDR3 is given. This chain uses TRBV4-1 with TRBJ1-6; TRBD1 is taken as the D call from the table, unchecked against the DNA. The CDR3 adds up to 17 amino acids, both ends counted. Germline CDR1 is MGHRA and CDR2 is YSYEKL. The chain's CDR3 is CASSQDGGQGRNSPLHY.

The chain employs TRBV6-6 and TRBJ2-3; 7 nucleotides align to TRBD1. Germline lookup yields CDR1 MNHNY and CDR2 SVGAGI (reference sequence). The V segment lost 7 bases and the J segment 14 bases; nucleotides outside the gene matches: 12. The CDR3 covers 12 residues. The CDR3 reads CASNLGQESRYF. The CDR3 region has the DNA TGTGCCAGCAATCTAGGACAGGAGTCGCGGTATTTT.

Concerning this clonotype itself: Without the conserved terminal phenylalanine or tryptophan, this CDR3 likely stems from a read error. The chain combines TRBV7-3 with TRBJ2-1; tentatively, D is TRBD2 (5 bases). The CDR3 consists of 15 residues. V was shortened by 5 bases and J by 7 bases, with 18 bases between the two germline ends. The germline gives CDR1 SGHTA, CDR2 FQGTGA. CDR3 sequence: CASSPRRGSGNEQFL. The DNA for the CDR3 is TGTGCCAGCAGCCCACGGAGAGGGAGTGGGAATGAGCAGTTCCTC.

The gene calls are TRBV30 and TRBJ2-5; possible D gene TRBD1, 6 bases. The CDR3 has 16 amino acids. V lost 2 bases, J lost 1 base, and 17 bases lay in between. Germline V gene data show CDR1 as GTSNPN and CDR2 as SVGIG (reference sequence). The CDR3 DNA reads TGTGCCTGGAGTACCACAGGGCTGACACTCCAAGAGACCCAGTACTTC. It translates to CAWSTTGLTLQETQYF.

Only a few counts were recorded for this clonotype. At one boundary the junction diverges from the germline segment, which might be a read error. The chain links TRBV5-1 to TRBJ1-4, with D possibly matching TRBD1 (5 bases). Germline values: CDR1 SGHRS, CDR2 YFSETQ. The CDR3 consists of 15 residues. The CDR3 bases are TGTGCCAGCAGCGTGAGGACGGGGCGAGGGGAAAAACTGTTTTTT. Encoded protein: CASSVRTGRGEKLFF.

This clonotype was recorded only once. At one boundary the junction diverges from the germline segment, which might be a read error. V and J are TRBV5-4 and TRBJ2-3; D may be TRBD1 or TRBD2 (6 bases each). In germline, CDR1 is SGHNT, CDR2 YYREEE (reference sequence). The CDR3 sequence is 15 residues long. The CDR3 DNA is TGTGCCGGCAGCTTGGGGGGCCCGAAAAGGGATACGCAGTATTTT. Amino acid sequence: CAGSLGGPKRDTQYF.

The genes are TRBV29-1 and TRBJ2-3, with TRBD2 identical over 8 bases. CDR1 is SQVTM, CDR2 ANQGSEA, per germline. The CDR3 loop spans 19 amino acids. For the CDR3, the DNA is TGCAGTATTGAAGAGCGAAAACTAGAAGCGGGAGAGGTCACAGATATGCAATATTTT. Its translation: CSIEERKLEAGEVTDMQYF.

About this clonotype: Sequence at one end of the junction differs from germline and may be a read error. The genes are TRBV12-3 or TRBV12-4 and TRBJ1-4; no reliable D call. The CDR3 totals 13 residues. The CDR3 DNA is TGTGTCAGCAATTTGTCCGGGGTGGAAAATCTGTTTTTT. Its translation is CVSNLSGVENLFF.

Worth noting for this clonotype: Mismatch with germline at one junction end may stem from a read error. This chain uses TRBV29-1 with TRBJ1-4; 8 bases are shared with TRBD1. Germline loops: CDR1 SQVTM, CDR2 ANQGSEA. The length of the CDR3 is 14 residues. CDR3: CNVNPGTGYEKLFF. CDR3 DNA: TGCAACGTTAATCCGGGGACAGGATACGAAAAACTGTTTTTT.

As regards this clonotype: The junction shows a germline mismatch at one end, possibly a read error. The chain carries TRBV6-2 or TRBV6-3 and TRBJ1-1; D is uncertain. Per the germline V gene, CDR1 is MNHEY and CDR2 is SVGEGT. The CDR3 has 12 residues. The CDR3 nucleotides read TGTGCCAGCAGGGGGAGGGCGGGTGAATCTATCTTT. It is translated as CASRGRAGESIF.

On this clonotype: One junction end disagrees with the germline gene, perhaps due to a read error. CDR3 loop: CASSLDPVETSIDAQYF. The DNA for the CDR3 is TGTGCCAGCAGCTTAGATCCGGTGGAGACTAGCATAGATGCGCAGTATTTT. This rearrangement joins TRBV11-2 to TRBJ2-3; 7 nucleotides agree with TRBD2. The CDR3 is 17 residues long. CDR1 is SGHAT, CDR2 FQNNGV, per germline.

Worth noting for this clonotype: No conserved phenylalanine or tryptophan is present at the end of the CDR3, so a read error is the likely explanation. The chain uses TRBV5-4 and TRBJ2-3; 7 positions agree with TRBD2. The CDR3 length is 16 residues. Germline lookup yields CDR1 SGHNT and CDR2 YYREEE (reference sequence). CDR3 in DNA: TGTGCCAGTAGCTTGCTCGCGGGAGTGCCCACAGATACGCAGTATTAT. This gives the protein CASSLLAGVPTDTQYY.

CDR3 coding DNA: TGTGCCAGCAGTCCCGGGGGCTACAGGCAATACTTC. Its protein product is CASSPGGYRQYF. The chain is built from TRBV11-2 and TRBJ2-7, with D possibly being TRBD1 or TRBD2 (6 bases each). The CDR3 is 12 amino acids. Germline CDR1 is SGHAT and CDR2 is FQNNGV. Trimming pared 6 bases from V and 13 bases from J, leaving 19 bases between.

The chain joins TRBV12-3 or TRBV12-4 to TRBJ1-1; D is undetermined. Trimming took off 2 bases at V and 4 bases at J, with 8 bases between the two ends. This CDR3 region has 13 residues. The CDR3 spells CASSLNNGTEAFF. The CDR3 DNA reads TGTGCCAGCAGTTTAAATAACGGCACTGAAGCTTTCTTT.